These 9 T cell receptor beta chains share one sample of origin, sequenced in a study of cytomegalovirus exposure and HLA in healthy donors. Data came from immunoSEQ multiplex PCR; TCRdb stores just in-frame clones and leaves some out. The data hold 130,000 or so clones, with over 80% observed a single time. Sequencing used PBMCs. The receptors shown here come from a woman under 40 in good health and CMV-seropositive.

The V gene is TRBV4-1, the J gene TRBJ2-2, with 12 bases matching TRBD2. The CDR3 runs 15 residues. The V gene end was trimmed by 1 base and the J gene end by 6 bases; junction bases not matched to a gene: 0. Germline V lookup: CDR1 MGHRA, CDR2 YSYEKL. This CDR3 reads CASSQGLAGAGELFF. Here the CDR3 DNA reads TGCGCCAGCAGCCAAGGACTAGCGGGAGCCGGGGAGCTGTTTTTT.

The V and J genes are TRBV13 and TRBJ2-5, with D perhaps TRBD2 (7 bases). The CDR3 runs to 13 residues. The germline V gene has CDR1 PRHDT and CDR2 FYEKMQ (reference sequence). V was clipped by 6 bases and J by 5 bases, with 13 bases between them. The CDR3 spells CASSIGGEETQYF. The DNA of the CDR3 is TGTGCCAGCAGTATAGGGGGGGAGGAGACCCAGTACTTC.

This rearrangement joins TRBV27 to TRBJ1-3, with 9 bases fitting TRBD1. This CDR3 is 16 amino acids long. The V gene's germline CDR1 is MNHEY and CDR2 SMNVEV (reference sequence). V shed 7 bases and J 2 bases; nucleotides not matched to a gene: 9. The CDR3 protein is CASIPGQGYPGNTIYF. CDR3 sequence (DNA): TGTGCCAGCATCCCGGGACAGGGATACCCTGGAAACACCATATATTTT.

This chain links TRBV7-6 with TRBJ2-5; 7 bases line up with TRBD2. V shed 2 bases and J 1 base; nucleotides not matched to a gene: 7. Germline loops: CDR1 SGHVS, CDR2 FNYEAQ. The CDR3 is 16 amino acids. The CDR3 spells CASSLSASGSQETQYF. The CDR3 nucleotides are TGTGCCAGCAGCTTATCGGCTAGCGGTTCCCAAGAGACCCAGTACTTC.

The rearrangement links TRBV5-6 to TRBJ1-2, with D perhaps matching TRBD1 (5 bases). This CDR3 comprises 13 residues. Per the germline V gene, CDR1 is SGHDT and CDR2 is YYEEEE. V was cut by 1 base and J by 6 bases, with 10 bases left in between. Here the CDR3 reads CASSLPGGDGYTF. CDR3 bases: TGTGCCAGCAGCTTGCCCGGGGGGGATGGCTACACCTTC.

The V call is TRBV2, the J call TRBJ2-7; TRBD2 is a possible D gene (6 bases). The length of the CDR3 is 13 residues. CDR1 and CDR2 from the germline V gene are SNHLY and FYNNEI. V was trimmed by 6 bases and J by 4 bases, leaving 13 bases between them. CDR3 in DNA: TGTGCCAGCAGGGGACTGGGAAAATACGAGCAGTACTTC. This sequence encodes CASRGLGKYEQYF.

This chain links TRBV19 with TRBJ1-2; 9 bases line up with TRBD1. Trimming removed 5 bases from V and 2 bases from J; junction bases left unmatched: 6. The CDR3 runs 15 residues. Germline V CDR1 and CDR2: LNHDA, SQIVND (reference sequence). As DNA, the CDR3 is TGTGCCAGTAGTCTCTCCGGACAGGGGAACTATGGCTACACCTTC. Amino acids: CASSLSGQGNYGYTF.

The chain combines TRBV5-1 with TRBJ2-1, with D unclear. The germline V gene has CDR1 SGHRS and CDR2 YFSETQ. This CDR3 spans 14 amino acids. The V gene lost 0 bases and the J gene lost 5 bases, with 9 bases spanning the gap. CDR3 region: CASSLVQRNNEQFF. In DNA form, the CDR3 reads TGCGCCAGCAGCTTGGTACAGAGAAACAATGAGCAGTTCTTC. The whole variable domain, filled in from reference TRBV5-1 and TRBJ2-1, reads KAGVTQTPRYLIKTRGQQVTLSCSPISGHRSVSWYQQTPGQGLQFLFEYFSETQRNKGNFPGRFSGRQFSNSRSEMNVSTLELGDSALYLCASSLVQRNNEQFFGPGTRLTVL.

This chain connects TRBV6-5 to TRBJ2-7; a weak D match, TRBD1 (5 bases). CDR1 and CDR2 (germline): MNHEY, SVGAGI. Trimming stripped 2 bases from V and 6 bases from J, with 11 bases between. The length of the CDR3 is 13 residues. The CDR3 region is CASSYPGASEQYF. The CDR3 nucleotides are TGTGCCAGCAGTTACCCTGGGGCCTCCGAGCAGTACTTC.